The 29 T cell receptor beta chains reported below all come from one sample, sequenced in a study of blood T cell repertoires in COVID-19. Profiled with immunoSEQ multiplex PCR; TCRdb holds only in-frame clones, not every one. This table holds about 160,000 clones, around 80% found once. The sequenced sample was peripheral blood. All receptors derive from a human donor with acute or convalescent COVID-19. The donor label of this sample is uncertain.

This chain links TRBV10-3 with TRBJ2-7; 9 bases align to TRBD2. Per the germline V gene, CDR1 is ENHRY and CDR2 is SYGVKD. The CDR3 has 15 amino acids. With V trimmed by 2 bases and J by 1 base, 3 bases remained unmatched. The CDR3 region is CAISEPAGGSYEQYF. The CDR3 DNA reads TGTGCCATCAGTGAGCCCGCGGGGGGGTCCTACGAGCAGTACTTC.

A few counts support this clone. This chain links TRBV6-5 with TRBJ1-1, with a tentative D call TRBD1 (6 bases). Germline CDR1 and CDR2: MNHEY and SVGAGI. V was shortened by 2 bases and J by 3 bases, with 16 bases between the two germline ends. The CDR3 sequence is 16 residues long. The CDR3 DNA sequence: TGTGCCAGCAGTTACGGGGGGGCAGACTCTCACACTGAAGCTTTCTTT. It is translated as CASSYGGADSHTEAFF.

The genes are TRBV4-3 and TRBJ1-2, with D possibly being TRBD1 (5 bases). V lost 4 bases to trimming and J lost 7 bases, with 19 bases between them. Germline CDR1 is LGHNA and CDR2 is YSLEER. This CDR3 has 15 residues. The CDR3 DNA is TGCGCCAGCAGCCCTCTTACCGGGGGATTCGGTGGCTACACCTTC. Protein: CASSPLTGGFGGYTF.

V is TRBV6-2 or TRBV6-3 and J is TRBJ1-2; 8 positions match TRBD1. The CDR3 runs 13 residues. The V segment lost 6 bases and the J segment 5 bases; nucleotides outside the gene matches: 5. Germline V CDR1 and CDR2: MNHEY, SVGEGT. CDR3 sequence (DNA): TGTGCCAGCAGCCCGACAGGGGATTATGGCTACACCTTC. It specifies CASSPTGDYGYTF.

This clone was recorded many times. This chain uses TRBV6-5 with TRBJ2-2; D is unresolved. V lost 7 bases, J lost 2 bases, and 11 bases lay in between. CDR3 length equals 14 residues. CDR1 and CDR2 from the germline V gene are MNHEY and SVGAGI. CDR3 residues: CASIFTTNTGELFF. CDR3 DNA sequence: TGTGCCAGCATATTTACCACTAACACCGGGGAGCTGTTTTTT.

The J gene is TRBJ2-5, the V gene TRBV29-1; D call uncertain. This CDR3 is 10 amino acids long. The V end lost 7 bases, the J end lost 4 bases, and 7 bases lay between the germline ends. Germline V gives CDR1 SQVTM, CDR2 ANQGSEA. The CDR3 loop is CSGGAETQYF. The CDR3 DNA reads as TGCAGCGGAGGTGCAGAGACCCAGTACTTC.

This clone was seen a handful of times. This rearrangement joins TRBV11-3 to TRBJ2-3, with TRBD2 matching 8 bases. The ends lost 5 bases at V and 3 bases at J; junction bases unmatched: 7. Germline loops: CDR1 SGHNT, CDR2 YENEEA. The CDR3 is made up of 15 amino acids. Here the CDR3 DNA reads TGTGCCAGCAGCCACGGGGGGGCCGGGACAGATACGCAGTATTTT. Its translation: CASSHGGAGTDTQYF.

This chain links TRBV5-5 with TRBJ2-7; D might be TRBD2 (6 bases). Deletions cut 4 bases from V and 5 bases from J, with 16 bases between. The germline CDR1 and CDR2 sequences are SGHKS and YYEKEE (reference sequence). The CDR3 runs 14 residues. Written as DNA, the CDR3 is TGTGCCAGCAGCCCACCCGCGACTAGAAACGAGCAGTACTTC. Translated, it gives CASSPPATRNEQYF.

The chain has TRBV19 and TRBJ1-2; 8 positions agree with TRBD1. The trim removed 5 bases at V and 5 bases at J, leaving 7 bases unmatched. Germline V lookup: CDR1 LNHDA, CDR2 SQIVND (reference sequence). The CDR3 runs 14 residues. The CDR3 DNA is TGTGCCAGTAGTCCGCAGGGGGCCTCATATGGCTACACCTTC. Translation gives CASSPQGASYGYTF. Using reference TRBV19 and TRBJ1-2 for the parts outside the CDR3, the full variable domain is DGGITQSPKYLFRKEGQNVTLSCEQNLNHDAMYWYRQDPGQGLRLIYYSQIVNDFQKGDIAEGYSVSREKKESFPLTVTSAQKNPTAFYLCASSPQGASYGYTFGSGTRLTVV.

The J gene is TRBJ2-7, the V gene TRBV5-1, with a tentative D call TRBD2 (6 bases). The germline CDR1 and CDR2 sequences are SGHRS and YFSETQ. V dropped 0 bases and J dropped 7 bases, with 11 bases sitting between them. The CDR3 is made up of 13 amino acids. For the CDR3, the DNA is TGCGCCAGCAGCTTGGGGAGGGGCGTGGAGCAGTACTTC. It encodes CASSLGRGVEQYF. Supplemented by reference TRBV5-1 and TRBJ2-7, the full variable domain reads KAGVTQTPRYLIKTRGQQVTLSCSPISGHRSVSWYQQTPGQGLQFLFEYFSETQRNKGNFPGRFSGRQFSNSRSEMNVSTLELGDSALYLCASSLGRGVEQYFGPGTRLTVT.

As DNA, the CDR3 is TGTGCCAGCAGCTTAGGGACAGGCGGGTATGGCTACACCTTC. Its translation: CASSLGTGGYGYTF. This chain uses TRBV7-2 with TRBJ1-2; 7 bases are shared with TRBD1. The CDR3 totals 14 residues. With 1 base clipped from V and 5 bases from J, the junction kept 4 bases outside the gene matches. Per germline, CDR1 SGHTA and CDR2 FQGNSA.

The rearrangement uses TRBV7-6 and TRBJ1-1, with D possibly TRBD1 on 6 matching bases. V was pared by 4 bases and J by 2 bases, with 14 bases between. CDR3 length: 15 residues. Germline CDR1 and CDR2: SGHVS and FNYEAQ. CDR3 DNA sequence: TGTGCCAGCAGCTCCACTTTGGACAGAAACACTGAAGCTTTCTTT. The encoded protein is CASSSTLDRNTEAFF.

The chain uses TRBV19 and TRBJ2-5, with TRBD2 identical over 13 bases. The CDR3 has 17 amino acids. Germline loops: CDR1 LNHDA, CDR2 SQIVND (reference sequence). Trimming at V came to 3 bases and at J to 7 bases, leaving 11 bases not matched to a gene. CDR3 sequence (DNA): TGTGCCAGTAGTATGGGACTAGCGGGGCCTCATCCCGGGACCCAGTACTTC. It codes for CASSMGLAGPHPGTQYF.

The CDR3 here is CASTRGGAIGEKLFF. The CDR3 DNA is TGTGCCAGCACCCGAGGGGGGGCGATAGGGGAAAAACTGTTTTTT. The chain is built from TRBV25-1 and TRBJ1-4, with TRBD1 as a possible D gene (6 bases). Germline values: CDR1 MGHDK, CDR2 SYGVNS. CDR3 size: 15 residues. Trimming took off 7 bases at V and 8 bases at J, with 20 bases between the two ends.

The chain carries TRBV20-1 and TRBJ1-2, with no clear D. The V gene lost 7 bases and the J gene lost 8 bases, with 14 bases spanning the gap. Germline CDR1 and CDR2: DFQATT and SNEGSKA (reference sequence). This CDR3 is 11 amino acids long. The CDR3 reads CSVVPPGGYTF. The CDR3, as DNA: TGCAGTGTTGTTCCCCCAGGCGGCTACACCTTC.

The table lists this clone with many counts. The V call is TRBV11-2, the J call TRBJ1-6; no clear D gene. V dropped 0 bases and J dropped 7 bases, with 10 bases sitting between them. This CDR3 has 15 residues. Germline loops: CDR1 SGHAT, CDR2 FQNNGV. CDR3 coding DNA: TGTGCCAGCAGCTTAGAACCGGGTGTCAATTCACCCCTCCACTTT. It translates to CASSLEPGVNSPLHF.

This clone has only one observation. The chain uses TRBV12-3 or TRBV12-4 and TRBJ1-2, with a tentative D call TRBD1 (6 bases). The CDR3 spans 13 residues. V lost 2 bases, J lost 6 bases, and 10 bases lay in between. CDR3 loop: CASSLSRGNGYTF. The CDR3 nucleotides are TGTGCCAGCAGTTTAAGCAGGGGTAATGGCTACACCTTC.

This chain joins TRBV11-2 and TRBJ1-1, with TRBD1 matching over 11 bases. After removal of 2 bases from V and 4 bases from J, the junction contained 3 bases not matched to a gene. CDR1 SGHAT and CDR2 FQNNGV come from the germline V gene. CDR3 size: 15 residues. Here the CDR3 DNA reads TGTGCCAGCAGCTTACGGACAGGGGGCCTCACTGAAGCTTTCTTT. It yields the protein CASSLRTGGLTEAFF.

The rearrangement links TRBV5-1 to TRBJ1-1; TRBD1 is a possible D gene (5 bases). The CDR3 contains 15 residues. Germline V gene sequence: CDR1 SGHRS, CDR2 YFSETQ. The V end lost 1 base, the J end lost 2 bases, and 12 bases lay between the germline ends. The CDR3 protein is CASSLFAGINTEAFF. The CDR3 DNA reads TGCGCCAGCAGCTTGTTTGCAGGGATAAACACTGAAGCTTTCTTT.

The table lists this clone with a count of one. The J gene is TRBJ2-4, the V gene TRBV2; D is possibly TRBD2 (6 bases). V lost 3 bases, J lost 0 bases, and 9 bases lay in between. The germline gives CDR1 SNHLY, CDR2 FYNNEI. This CDR3 spans 15 amino acids. The DNA of the CDR3 is TGTGCCAGCAGTGATAAGGGACTAGCCAAAAACATTCAGTACTTC. It is translated as CASSDKGLAKNIQYF.

The genes are TRBV11-3 and TRBJ1-1; D gene uncertain. Germline CDR1 reads SGHNT; CDR2 reads YENEEA. The CDR3 is 14 amino acids. Trimming shortened V by 5 bases and J by 4 bases, and 14 bases separated the two germline ends. CDR3 sequence (DNA): TGTGCCAGCAGCCCCTACCGGACTAGCACTGAAGCTTTCTTT. Its translation: CASSPYRTSTEAFF.

This clone has just a few counts. The CDR3 sequence: CASSFSENTEAFF. The CDR3 DNA reads TGTGCCAGCAGCTTCTCAGAGAACACTGAAGCTTTCTTT. V and J are TRBV7-8 and TRBJ1-1; D gene unclear. The CDR3 runs 13 residues. Trimming shortened V by 3 bases and J by 1 base, and 6 bases separated the two germline ends. The germline V gene encodes CDR1 SGHVS and CDR2 FQNEAQ.

This sequence joins TRBV6-4 and TRBJ2-7; D is perhaps TRBD1 (5 bases). Germline CDR1 MRHNA, CDR2 SNTAGT. Deletions cut 2 bases from V and 2 bases from J, with 19 bases between. The CDR3 spans 17 residues. DNA of the CDR3: TGTGCCAGCAGTGACCCTCCTCAGCAGGGTGGGCCCTACGAGCAGTACTTC. Translating it yields CASSDPPQQGGPYEQYF.

The chain joins TRBV5-1 to TRBJ1-5; perhaps TRBD1 as D (6 bases). Trimming shortened V by 2 bases and J by 3 bases, and 12 bases separated the two germline ends. Germline V gives CDR1 SGHRS, CDR2 YFSETQ. The CDR3 sequence is 15 residues long. The CDR3 here is CASSFAGADNQPQHF. CDR3 bases: TGCGCCAGCAGCTTTGCGGGGGCGGACAATCAGCCCCAGCATTTT.

This clone was counted between two and nine times. This chain joins TRBV2 and TRBJ1-4; 7 bases are a match to TRBD1. J lost 4 bases, V lost 7 bases, and 9 bases had no gene match. Germline-derived CDR1 and CDR2 are SNHLY and FYNNEI. This CDR3 spans 15 amino acids. The CDR3 DNA follows: TGTGCCAGCACCCAAACCGGGACAGATAATGAAAAACTGTTTTTT. It codes for CASTQTGTDNEKLFF.

The rearrangement joins TRBV12-3 or TRBV12-4 to TRBJ2-7; D may be TRBD1 (7 bases). V lost 5 bases, J lost 6 bases, and 14 bases lay in between. CDR3 length: 13 residues. Written as DNA, the CDR3 is TGTGCCAGCAGTCAGCACAGGGGAGGCGAGCAGTACTTC. It yields the protein CASSQHRGGEQYF.

The J gene is TRBJ2-1, the V gene TRBV19; the match to TRBD2 covers 9 bases. Germline CDR1 is LNHDA and CDR2 is SQIVND (reference sequence). The CDR3 has 15 residues. Unmatched junction bases numbered 9, after V lost 3 bases and J lost 9 bases. For the CDR3, the DNA is TGTGCCAGTAGTATGACTGGCGGGGGGGTCAGTGAGCAGTTCTTC. Amino acid sequence: CASSMTGGGVSEQFF.

The chain has TRBV2 and TRBJ1-1; 7 bases fit TRBD1. Germline trimming cut 6 bases from V and 0 bases from J; bases unmatched to any gene: 4. This CDR3 spans 14 amino acids. The germline V gene has CDR1 SNHLY and CDR2 FYNNEI. Here the CDR3 DNA reads TGTGCCAGCAGGGGGGGACAGCTGAACACTGAAGCTTTCTTT. Encoded protein: CASRGGQLNTEAFF.

This clone occurred a few times. The chain employs TRBV5-1 and TRBJ1-3; D uncertain. V lost 1 base and J lost 6, with 11 bases in between. The length of the CDR3 is 14 residues. Germline V gene lookup returns CDR1 SGHRS and CDR2 YFSETQ. This chain's CDR3 is CASSLSGLENTIYF. CDR3 bases: TGCGCCAGCAGCTTGAGCGGGCTGGAAAACACCATATATTTT.